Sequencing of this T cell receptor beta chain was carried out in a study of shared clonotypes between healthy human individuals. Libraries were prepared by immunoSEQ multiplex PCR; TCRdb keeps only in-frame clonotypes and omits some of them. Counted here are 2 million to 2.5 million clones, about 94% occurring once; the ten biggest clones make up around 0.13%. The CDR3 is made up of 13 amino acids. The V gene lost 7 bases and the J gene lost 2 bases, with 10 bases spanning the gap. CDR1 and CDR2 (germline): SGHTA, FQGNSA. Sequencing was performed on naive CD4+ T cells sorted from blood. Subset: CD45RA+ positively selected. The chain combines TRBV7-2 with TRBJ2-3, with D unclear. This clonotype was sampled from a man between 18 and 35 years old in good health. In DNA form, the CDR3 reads TGTGCCAGCACTCCCTACCTCACAGATACGCAGTATTTT. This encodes CASTPYLTDTQYF. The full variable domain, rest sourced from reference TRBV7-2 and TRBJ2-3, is GAGVSQSPSNKVTEKGKDVELRCDPISGHTALYWYRQSLGQGLEFLIYFQGNSAPDKSGLPSDRFSAERTGGSVSTLTIQRTQQEDSAVYLCASTPYLTDTQYFGPGTRLTVL.